This TCR beta chain was found in a study of monozygotic twins with cystic fibrosis (dated by TCRdb to about 2021). Notes on the research overall: About 3.1 micrograms of fragmented DNA went through around 14 PCR cycles to produce barcoded libraries. The study compared TCR beta repertoires within and between 16 monozygotic twin pairs with cystic fibrosis to assess genetic influence on V and J gene usage. The cohort comprised ten female and six male twin pairs aged about 2.0 to 36.4 years, median 9.1 years, mostly children and adolescents. Twins were ranked among over a thousand cohort participants for weight-for-height and FEVPerc (FEV1 disease centile) on the day of blood sampling. Data for three of the twin pairs had already been reported earlier in a different context. Here is what the overall study found, with its caveats: Simpson clonality tended to be low (median around 0.0095), which suggests a naive-dominated repertoire, although clonality was higher in the most severely affected patients. V gene usage was most similar to the co-twin in 13 of 16 pairs, and J usage was most similar to the co-twin in 8 of 16 pairs, which suggests genetic constraints. Sharing of nucleotide-identical clonotypes was significantly greater within monozygotic CF twin pairs than between unrelated CF individuals (P = 0.000026, Mann-Whitney). The cohort was small, and no association was found between shared CDR3 numbers and age, concordance or disease severity.

Following the manufacturer's instructions, the researchers used the immunoSEQ immune profiling system to amplify TCR beta CDR3 regions via multiplex PCR. An Illumina NextSeq system was used for sequencing. In the authors' own workflow: The immunoSEQ Analyzer platform handled processing of the sequence data, and clonality was calculated by taking the square root of Simpson's index of productive rearrangements. V and J usage similarity was measured by Jensen-Shannon distance, and CDR3 generation probabilities were computed with OLGA. The immuneACCESS database (August 2020) and VDJdb (December 2020) were searched for shared CDR3 sequences. In TCRdb, the immuneACCESS table is reduced to in-frame sequences with V and J assigned. These tables do not hold every clone; where another copy was compared, an unresolved V gene accounts for under half, and the others remain unexplained. Clone size and V and J calls were adopted from that table, with D and trimming inferred from the DNA. The sample table shows approximately 20,000 clones, and about 90% are seen once. The ten largest clones take up 1.5% to 2% of the sample.

The twin pairs came from the European Cystic Fibrosis Twin and Sibling Study Cohort, which recruited patients from 158 CF clinics across 14 European countries. Zygosity and CFTR genotype were verified in-house, and zygosity was tested by multiplex PCR of nine short tandem repeat loci. Peripheral blood was sampled from each twin, and clinical parameters were recorded on the day of blood sampling. Phenol/chloroform extraction was used to isolate genomic DNA from peripheral blood cells, and the DNA was then kept in TE buffer at 4 degrees C. Regarding this clone: It has no known antigen specificity. No base quality information exists; no much larger clone differs at one position.

CDR1 and CDR2 were assigned from the germline V gene as SGHDN and FVKESK. The CDR3 holds 16 amino acids from the cysteine to the phenylalanine. Solely the CDR3 DNA is kept, with 48 bases framed from the first base. V loses 1 base, J loses 2 bases, and the germline ends lie 13 bases apart. The sequencing sample was made of blood. The TCR was taken from a girl aged 2-10 years with cystic fibrosis. The chain uses TRBV14 and TRBJ2-3, and the D gene may be TRBD2, 5 bases matching. The DNA sequence is as follows: TGTGCCAGCAGCCAAGTCAAAGCACTAGACACAGATACGCAGTATTTT. Its translation is CASSQVKALDTDTQYF.